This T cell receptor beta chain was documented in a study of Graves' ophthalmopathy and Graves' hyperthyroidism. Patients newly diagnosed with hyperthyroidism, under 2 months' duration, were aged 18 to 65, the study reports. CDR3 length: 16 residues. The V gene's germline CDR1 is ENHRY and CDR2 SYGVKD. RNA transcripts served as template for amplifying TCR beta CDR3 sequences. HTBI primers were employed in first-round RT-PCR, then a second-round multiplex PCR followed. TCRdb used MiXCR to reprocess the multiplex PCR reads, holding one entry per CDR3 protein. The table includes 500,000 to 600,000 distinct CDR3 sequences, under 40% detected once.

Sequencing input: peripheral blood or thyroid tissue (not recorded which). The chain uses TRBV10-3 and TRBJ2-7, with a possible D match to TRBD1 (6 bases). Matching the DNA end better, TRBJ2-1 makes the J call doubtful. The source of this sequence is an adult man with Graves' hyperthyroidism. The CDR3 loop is CAITGATGSSYNEQFF. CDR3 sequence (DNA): TGTGCCATCACCGGGGCGACAGGAAGCTCCTACAATGAGCAGTTCTTC.